This entry lists 32 T cell receptor beta chains sequenced from one sample in a study of blood T cell repertoires in COVID-19 (dated by TCRdb to between 2020 and 2021). Receptors were amplified or captured by the immunoSEQ multiplex PCR assay. Drawn from immuneACCESS, this table holds only the in-frame rearrangements with V and J called that TCRdb kept. Clones are partly lost; checked studies trace under half to an unresolved V gene and leave the rest unexplained. The sample includes some 340,000 clones, with approximately 90% observed a single time. 3.5% to 5% of the sample is taken by the ten largest. The sample was PBMCs or T cells enriched from blood (not recorded which). The source of these receptors is a woman aged 25 to 45 who had been exposed to COVID-19.

The chain couples TRBV29-1 to TRBJ1-2; 7 bases are shared with TRBD1. V trimming: 5 bases; J trimming: 8 bases; junction bases outside the gene matches: 11. Germline CDR1 reads SQVTM; CDR2 reads ANQGSEA. The CDR3 extends over 13 amino acids. CDR3 amino acids: CSVLPRTGRGYTF. As DNA, the CDR3 is TGCAGCGTTCTTCCCAGGACAGGTCGAGGCTACACCTTC.

V and J are TRBV14 and TRBJ1-6; 7 nucleotides match TRBD1. J was trimmed by 10 bases and V by 0 bases; bases with no gene match: 9. The CDR3 is 16 amino acids. Per germline, CDR1 SGHDN and CDR2 FVKESK. The CDR3 loop reads CASSQDGRGLTSPLHF. The CDR3 DNA reads TGTGCCAGCAGCCAAGATGGCAGGGGGTTAACCTCACCCCTCCACTTT.

V is TRBV5-6 and J is TRBJ1-2; D remains unclear. The germline V and J ends were trimmed by 0 bases and 8 bases, with 11 bases remaining between them. The CDR3 has 13 amino acids. Germline loops: CDR1 SGHDT, CDR2 YYEEEE. Here the CDR3 DNA reads TGTGCCAGCAGCTTGGAGAGCCCCTACGGCTACACCTTC. Translating gives CASSLESPYGYTF.

V is TRBV25-1 and J is TRBJ1-4; TRBD1 matches 8 bases. J was trimmed by 5 bases and V by 3 bases; bases with no gene match: 5. CDR1 is MGHDK and CDR2 is SYGVNS in the germline V gene. CDR3 length: 15 residues. In DNA, the CDR3 is TGTGCCAGCAGTGATCCAGCAGGGGGCAATGAAAAACTGTTTTTT. As protein: CASSDPAGGNEKLFF.

As to this clone: Other DNA variants within this sample encode the same CDR3. The chain uses TRBV5-5 and TRBJ1-2; D perhaps matches TRBD1 (6 bases). The CDR3 has 14 amino acids. Trimming shortened V by 3 bases and J by 1 base, and 10 bases separated the two germline ends. Germline V gene sequence: CDR1 SGHKS, CDR2 YYEKEE (reference sequence). As DNA, the CDR3 is TGTGCCAGCAGCTCCATACAGGGTAACTATGGCTACACCTTC. Its translation: CASSSIQGNYGYTF.

The chain combines TRBV27 with TRBJ2-1; possible D gene TRBD2, 5 bases. Germline V lookup: CDR1 MNHEY, CDR2 SMNVEV (reference sequence). The germline V and J ends were trimmed by 3 bases and 7 bases, with 10 bases remaining between them. This CDR3 has 13 amino acids. CDR3 sequence (DNA): TGTGCCAGCAGTTTCCGGCGGGTGAATGAGCAGTTCTTC. Amino acid sequence: CASSFRRVNEQFF.

The chain employs TRBV5-3 and TRBJ2-5, with D possibly being TRBD1 (6 bases). TRBV5-3 is placed among ORFs of uncertain function. V lost 0 bases, J lost 5 bases, and 17 bases lay in between. CDR3 length equals 16 residues. CDR3 amino acids: CARSLVADRLGETQYF. The CDR3 coding sequence is TGTGCCAGAAGCTTGGTAGCCGACAGGTTGGGGGAGACCCAGTACTTC.

The V and J genes are TRBV12-3 or TRBV12-4 and TRBJ1-2; possibly TRBD1 for D (5 bases). This CDR3 has 13 amino acids. The germline V and J ends were trimmed by 5 bases and 4 bases, with 11 bases remaining between them. The CDR3 nucleotides read TGTGCCAGCAGTCCAGGGTATTCCTATGGCTACACCTTC. Amino acid sequence: CASSPGYSYGYTF.

The gene calls are TRBV9 and TRBJ2-3; possible D gene TRBD2, 5 bases. Germline CDR1 SGDLS, CDR2 YYNGEE. This CDR3 contains 15 residues. The V gene lost 4 bases and the J gene lost 2 bases, with 14 bases spanning the gap. The CDR3 region is CASSLDGKYTDTQYF. The CDR3 region has the DNA TGTGCCAGCAGCTTAGACGGGAAATACACAGATACGCAGTATTTT.

The J gene is TRBJ1-3, the V gene TRBV7-9, with D unclear. The CDR3 sequence is 15 residues long. Trimming cost V 1 base and J 0 bases, with 7 bases left between them. Germline V gene sequence: CDR1 SEHNR, CDR2 FQNEAQ (reference sequence). The CDR3 coding sequence is TGTGCCAGCAGCTTAGAGCGGCTCTCTGGAAACACCATATATTTT. It encodes CASSLERLSGNTIYF.

This clone turned up a few times. V is TRBV29-1 and J is TRBJ1-2, with D possibly TRBD1 on 5 matching bases. Between the trimmed V and J ends, which lost 4 bases and 0 bases, there was a span of 12 bases. CDR1 and CDR2 (germline): SQVTM, ANQGSEA. This CDR3 has 14 amino acids. CDR3 DNA: TGCAGCGTTGGGGCGGGGGAAGCTAACTATGGCTACACCTTC. Protein sequence: CSVGAGEANYGYTF.

The genes are TRBV7-8 and TRBJ1-2; 11 nucleotides align to TRBD1. V trimming: 3 bases; J trimming: 5 bases; junction bases outside the gene matches: 8. Germline V gene sequence: CDR1 SGHVS, CDR2 FQNEAQ. The CDR3 contains 16 residues. CDR3 sequence reads: CASSFATGQGAYGYTF. The CDR3 DNA sequence: TGTGCCAGCAGCTTTGCCACCGGACAGGGGGCATATGGCTACACCTTC.

This chain links TRBV15 with TRBJ2-7; D perhaps matches TRBD2 (6 bases). Germline V lookup: CDR1 LNHNV, CDR2 YYDKDF (reference sequence). V was pared by 0 bases and J by 2 bases, with 11 bases between. CDR3 length: 15 residues. The CDR3 bases are TGTGCCACCAGCAGAGATCCGGGGGTTCCCTACGAGCAGTACTTC. Amino acids: CATSRDPGVPYEQYF.

This clone was found many times. This sequence joins TRBV24-1 and TRBJ2-3; TRBD2 matches at 9 bases. V was pared by 5 bases and J by 2 bases, with 10 bases of the junction left unmatched. Looked up from germline, CDR1 is KGHDR and CDR2 is SFDVKD. This CDR3 comprises 17 residues. The CDR3, as DNA: TGTGCCACCAGTGCCCCCCCACTAGCGGGCGTCACAGATACGCAGTATTTT. Protein sequence: CATSAPPLAGVTDTQYF.

This chain connects TRBV15 to TRBJ1-1; D remains unclear. The CDR3 is 14 amino acids. From germline, CDR1 is LNHNV and CDR2 YYDKDF (reference sequence). V dropped 1 base and J dropped 5 bases, with 11 bases sitting between them. In nucleotides, the CDR3 is TGTGCCACCAGCAGAGCTGTCGGAGGGACTGAAGCTTTCTTT. Protein product: CATSRAVGGTEAFF.

The rearrangement joins TRBV6-5 to TRBJ1-4; no clear D. The V end was cut by 2 bases, the J end by 2 bases, with 6 bases between. The germline CDR1 and CDR2 sequences are MNHEY and SVGAGI. The CDR3 is made up of 14 amino acids. CDR3 sequence reads: CASSYGHTNEKLFF. For the CDR3, the DNA is TGTGCCAGCAGTTACGGGCATACTAATGAAAAACTGTTTTTT.

The chain is built from TRBV3-1 (or the pseudogene TRBV3-2) and TRBJ2-3; 8 bases map to TRBD2. J gave up 2 bases and V 3 bases, and 4 bases lay outside the gene matches. Germline CDR1 and CDR2: LGHDT and YNNKEL (reference sequence). This CDR3 region has 15 residues. The CDR3 DNA sequence: TGTGCCAGCAGCCAGCCGGGGGGGAACACAGATACGCAGTATTTT. Residues: CASSQPGGNTDTQYF.

The chain couples TRBV6-5 to TRBJ2-7; TRBD2 matches 11 bases. The germline CDR1 and CDR2 sequences are MNHEY and SVGAGI. The trim removed 1 base at V and 7 bases at J, leaving 9 bases unmatched. CDR3 length: 16 residues. In DNA form, the CDR3 reads TGTGCCAGCAGTTACTGGGTAGCGGGGGGGCCTTGGGAGCAGTACTTC. It is translated as CASSYWVAGGPWEQYF.

The count of this clone is one. The rearrangement joins TRBV5-1 to TRBJ2-2; 7 nucleotides align to TRBD1. Germline V gene sequence: CDR1 SGHRS, CDR2 YFSETQ. The CDR3 length is 15 residues. The ends lost 4 bases at V and 1 base at J; junction bases unmatched: 4. As DNA, the CDR3 is TGCGCCAGCAGCACCCGGACAGGGAACACCGGGGAGCTGTTTTTT. Amino acids: CASSTRTGNTGELFF.

The J gene is TRBJ1-2, the V gene TRBV4-2; 8 nucleotides match TRBD1. J was trimmed by 6 bases and V by 4 bases; bases with no gene match: 7. The CDR3 covers 14 residues. Germline loops: CDR1 LGHNA, CDR2 YNFKEQ. For the CDR3, the DNA is TGTGCCAGCAGCCCCGGCCGGGACAGGCATGGCTACACCTTC. Protein: CASSPGRDRHGYTF.

In its sample, this clone was seen once. The V call is TRBV19, the J call TRBJ2-6, with D possibly matching TRBD1 (6 bases). Trimming took 7 bases from V and 4 from J, leaving 32 bases between them. CDR3 length: 21 amino acids. Germline CDR1 LNHDA, CDR2 SQIVND (reference sequence). CDR3 amino acids: CASTKRLGHQWFDPGANVLTF. The CDR3 DNA is TGTGCCAGTACCAAGAGGTTGGGACACCAGTGGTTCGACCCCGGGGCCAACGTCCTGACTTTC.

The chain recombines TRBV4-1 with TRBJ1-2; no definite D call. V was cut by 0 bases and J by 4 bases, with 15 bases left in between. This CDR3 is 16 amino acids long. Germline V gene sequence: CDR1 MGHRA, CDR2 YSYEKL. CDR3 in amino acids: CASSQEVQRILYGYTF. CDR3 bases: TGCGCCAGCAGCCAAGAAGTACAGCGGATACTCTATGGCTACACCTTC.

The V and J genes are TRBV9 and TRBJ1-6, with D possibly TRBD1 on 5 matching bases. Germline V lookup: CDR1 SGDLS, CDR2 YYNGEE. Trimming left V 3 bases short and J 6 bases short, with 13 bases between. The CDR3 is 15 amino acids. CDR3 protein: CASSEARDSNSPLHF. CDR3 coding DNA: TGTGCCAGCAGCGAGGCCAGGGACTCTAATTCACCCCTCCACTTT.

The V and J genes are TRBV11-3 and TRBJ2-1; D is perhaps TRBD1 (6 bases). Germline V gene sequence: CDR1 SGHNT, CDR2 YENEEA. The length of the CDR3 is 15 residues. V was clipped by 4 bases and J by 8 bases, with 18 bases between them. The CDR3 nucleotides are TGTGCCAGCAGCTCAGGGGTGCGGAATTGGGATGAGCAGTTCTTC. Its translation is CASSSGVRNWDEQFF.

This clone has a single count. The chain combines TRBV19 with TRBJ1-6, with TRBD1 identical over 7 bases. This CDR3 comprises 14 residues. Germline loops: CDR1 LNHDA, CDR2 SQIVND (reference sequence). Germline trimming cut 6 bases from V and 15 bases from J; bases unmatched to any gene: 14. This chain's CDR3 is CASRPRGGPLFLHF. The CDR3 DNA follows: TGTGCCAGTAGGCCTCGAGGGGGCCCCTTGTTCCTCCACTTT.

The chain links TRBV19 to TRBJ1-3; 7 positions match TRBD1. The CDR3 extends over 16 amino acids. CDR1 and CDR2 (germline): LNHDA, SQIVND (reference sequence). V shed 9 bases, J shed 1 base, and the junction held 12 bases outside the gene matches. The CDR3 DNA sequence: TGTGCCAGCTTGGCGGTGACAGGGACTTCTGGAAACACCATATATTTT. As protein: CASLAVTGTSGNTIYF.

Comment on this clone: The same CDR3 is also encoded by other DNA sequences in this sample. The V and J genes are TRBV9 and TRBJ2-1, with 7 positions matching TRBD1. This CDR3 is built from 15 residues. The V and J ends lost 0 bases and 2 bases, in that order; junction bases with no gene match: 2. Germline V gene lookup returns CDR1 SGDLS and CDR2 YYNGEE. This CDR3 is CASSVGQGAYNEQFF. The CDR3 nucleotides are TGTGCCAGCAGCGTAGGACAGGGTGCCTACAATGAGCAGTTCTTC.

DNA of the CDR3: TGCAGCGTATCAACAGGAAAGAGGAACGAGCAGTACTTC. Residues: CSVSTGKRNEQYF. The chain carries TRBV29-1 and TRBJ2-7; the D gene is possibly TRBD1 (5 bases). This CDR3 has 13 amino acids. Germline assignment: CDR1 SQVTM and CDR2 ANQGSEA. V was trimmed by 6 bases and J by 5 bases, leaving 17 bases between them.

The V gene is TRBV19, the J gene TRBJ1-2; TRBD1 aligns across 8 bases. With V trimmed by 10 bases and J by 3 bases, 7 bases remained unmatched. Germline lookup yields CDR1 LNHDA and CDR2 SQIVND (reference sequence). The CDR3 is made up of 13 amino acids. CDR3 coding DNA: TGTGCCATCCTGGACAGGGTGGACTATGGCTACACCTTC. Encoded protein: CAILDRVDYGYTF. The whole variable domain, remainder taken from reference TRBV19 and TRBJ1-2, is DGGITQSPKYLFRKEGQNVTLSCEQNLNHDAMYWYRQDPGQGLRLIYYSQIVNDFQKGDIAEGYSVSREKKESFPLTVTSAQKNPTAFYLCAILDRVDYGYTFGSGTRLTVV.

V usage is TRBV7-2 and J usage is TRBJ1-2; D is ambiguous. This CDR3 contains 15 residues. Germline V lookup: CDR1 SGHTA, CDR2 FQGNSA. V shed 5 bases and J shed 5 bases, with 18 bases lying between them. The CDR3 sequence is CASSPPLLGEYGYTF. Written as DNA, the CDR3 is TGTGCCAGCAGCCCACCACTCCTGGGAGAATATGGCTACACCTTC.

This rearrangement joins TRBV13 to TRBJ1-6; D remains unclear. Germline assignment: CDR1 PRHDT and CDR2 FYEKMQ (reference sequence). The CDR3 length is 17 residues. The V end lost 5 bases, the J end lost 0 bases, and 14 bases lay between the germline ends. The CDR3 loop reads CASSHGLISSYNSPLHF. CDR3 sequence (DNA): TGTGCCAGCAGCCATGGACTAATAAGCTCCTATAATTCACCCCTCCACTTT.

This clone was seen a handful of times. The chain couples TRBV19 to TRBJ2-3; TRBD2 matches 12 bases. The CDR3 covers 17 residues. Germline lookup yields CDR1 LNHDA and CDR2 SQIVND (reference sequence). V lost 9 bases, J lost 7 bases, and 17 bases stayed unmatched. The CDR3 is CASKSSSSSGGANTQYF. CDR3 sequence (DNA): TGTGCCAGCAAATCATCGTCCTCTAGCGGGGGGGCAAATACGCAGTATTTT.